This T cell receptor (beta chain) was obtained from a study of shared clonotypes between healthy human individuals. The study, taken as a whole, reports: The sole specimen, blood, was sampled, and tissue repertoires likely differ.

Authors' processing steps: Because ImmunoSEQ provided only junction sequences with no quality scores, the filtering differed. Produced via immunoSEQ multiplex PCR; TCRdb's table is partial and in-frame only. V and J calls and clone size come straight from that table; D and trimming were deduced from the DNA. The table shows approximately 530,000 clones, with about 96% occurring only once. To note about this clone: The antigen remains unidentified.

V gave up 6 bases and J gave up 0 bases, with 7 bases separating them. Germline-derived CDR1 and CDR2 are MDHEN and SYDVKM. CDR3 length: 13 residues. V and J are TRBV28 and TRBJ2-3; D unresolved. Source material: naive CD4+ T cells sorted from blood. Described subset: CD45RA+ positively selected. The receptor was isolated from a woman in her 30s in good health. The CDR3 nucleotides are TGTGCCAGCAGGGTCACTAGCACAGATACGCAGTATTTT. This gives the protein CASRVTSTDTQYF.